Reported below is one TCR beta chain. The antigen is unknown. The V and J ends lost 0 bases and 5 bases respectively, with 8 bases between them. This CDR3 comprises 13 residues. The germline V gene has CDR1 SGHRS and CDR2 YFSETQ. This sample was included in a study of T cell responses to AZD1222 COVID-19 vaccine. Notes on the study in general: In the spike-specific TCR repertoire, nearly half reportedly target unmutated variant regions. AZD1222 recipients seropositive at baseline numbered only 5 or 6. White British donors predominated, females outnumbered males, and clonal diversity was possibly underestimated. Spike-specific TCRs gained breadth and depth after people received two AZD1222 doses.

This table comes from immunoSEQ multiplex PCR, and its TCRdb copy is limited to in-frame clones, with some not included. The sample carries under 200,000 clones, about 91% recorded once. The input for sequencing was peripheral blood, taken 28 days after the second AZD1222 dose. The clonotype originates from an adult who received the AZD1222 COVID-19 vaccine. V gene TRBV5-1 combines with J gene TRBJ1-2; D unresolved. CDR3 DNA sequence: TGCGCCAGCAGCTTGGGTCAGCTATATGGCTACACCTTC. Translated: CASSLGQLYGYTF.